Listed here are 9 T cell receptor beta chains from one sample, sequenced in a study of T cells in Graves' hyperthyroidism and ophthalmopathy. Amplification targeted TCR beta CDR3 regions from RNA transcripts. When the TCR CDR3 underwent first-round RT-PCR, the HTBI primer set was used. One entry per CDR3 protein, called by TCRdb with MiXCR from the multiplex PCR reads. In the table there are approximately 200,000 distinct CDR3 sequences, approximately 20% of which are singletons. Sequencing used blood. All receptors derive from a man aged 35-49 years with Graves' hyperthyroidism.

At least ten counts were recorded for this clonotype. The rearrangement links TRBV5-8 to TRBJ1-1, with 7 nucleotides matching TRBD1. The V segment lost 0 bases and the J segment 5 bases; nucleotides outside the gene matches: 4. The CDR3 extends over 14 amino acids. Germline CDR1 and CDR2: SGHTS and YDEGEE. CDR3 coding DNA: TGTGCCAGCAGCTTGGCAGGGGGTAAAACTGAAGCTTTCTTT. Translating it yields CASSLAGGKTEAFF.

This clonotype was observed many times. The chain joins TRBV5-1 to TRBJ1-1; 9 bases line up with TRBD1. The CDR3 has 13 residues. Trimming removed 4 bases from V and 10 bases from J; junction bases left unmatched: 8. Germline CDR1 and CDR2: SGHRS and YFSETQ. CDR3 coding DNA: TGCGCCAGCAGCCAGGGACAGGGTTGGGGAGCTTTCTTT. This translates into CASSQGQGWGAFF.

This clonotype was detected ten times or more. J is TRBJ2-5 and V is TRBV29-1; D possibly corresponds to TRBD1 (7 bases). Between the trimmed V and J ends, which lost 6 bases and 4 bases, there was a span of 15 bases. CDR1 is SQVTM, CDR2 ANQGSEA, per germline. The CDR3 contains 13 residues. The CDR3 reads CSVAGQRGETQYF. CDR3 in DNA: TGCAGCGTCGCGGGACAGAGGGGAGAGACCCAGTACTTC. Based on the CDR3 plus reference TRBV29-1 and TRBJ2-5, the full variable domain is SAVISQKPSRDICQRGTSLTIQCQVDSQVTMMFWYRQQPGQSLTLIATANQGSEATYESGFVIDKFPISRPNLTFSTLTVSNMSPEDSSIYLCSVAGQRGETQYFGPGTRLLVL.

This chain links TRBV5-6 with TRBJ2-5, with D tentatively TRBD1 (5 bases). CDR3 size: 13 residues. CDR1 and CDR2 (germline): SGHDT, YYEEEE. V dropped 2 bases and J dropped 4 bases, with 9 bases sitting between them. The CDR3 is CASSLQALETQYF. The CDR3 bases are TGTGCCAGCAGCTTACAGGCGTTAGAGACCCAGTACTTC.

This clonotype has only a few counts. V usage is TRBV2 and J usage is TRBJ2-1; 8 bases are shared with TRBD1. The CDR3 extends over 15 amino acids. Germline CDR1 and CDR2: SNHLY and FYNNEI. With V trimmed by 5 bases and J by 9 bases, 12 bases remained unmatched. CDR3 nucleotide sequence: TGTGCCAGCAGTTACCCCGGACAGGGATTCAGTGAGCAGTTCTTC. It translates to CASSYPGQGFSEQFF.

This clonotype was picked up many times. The chain joins TRBV5-4 to TRBJ2-5, with D perhaps being TRBD1 or TRBD2 (5 bases each). Trimming stripped 7 bases from V and 13 bases from J, with 20 bases between. CDR1 and CDR2 (germline): SGHNT, YYREEE (reference sequence). The CDR3 consists of 12 residues. The CDR3 here is CASGPRDGRGYF. Here the CDR3 DNA reads TGTGCCAGCGGGCCCCGGGACGGACGGGGGTACTTC.

This clonotype was detected many times. This chain uses TRBV27 with TRBJ2-1; D gene uncertain. CDR1 and CDR2 (germline): MNHEY, SMNVEV (reference sequence). V lost 1 base, J lost 7 bases, and 11 bases lay in between. This CDR3 region has 14 residues. CDR3 amino acids: CASSLLWQSNEQFF. The DNA of the CDR3 is TGTGCCAGCAGTTTATTGTGGCAATCGAATGAGCAGTTCTTC.

The V gene is TRBV30, the J gene TRBJ1-5; tentative D call: TRBD1 (5 bases). The CDR3 sequence is 14 residues long. The V gene's germline CDR1 is GTSNPN and CDR2 SVGIG (reference sequence). Trimming took off 2 bases at V and 5 bases at J, with 13 bases between the two ends. The DNA of the CDR3 is TGTGCCTGGAGTACCGGGACTCAAGATCAGCCCCAGCATTTT. It encodes CAWSTGTQDQPQHF.

This clonotype was counted many times. J is TRBJ2-7 and V is TRBV28; a possible D gene is TRBD1 (6 bases). V was pared by 6 bases and J by 3 bases, with 12 bases between. Germline values: CDR1 MDHEN, CDR2 SYDVKM. The CDR3 has 13 amino acids. CDR3: CASSHREFYEQYF. The CDR3 DNA reads as TGTGCCAGCAGCCACAGGGAGTTCTACGAGCAGTACTTC.